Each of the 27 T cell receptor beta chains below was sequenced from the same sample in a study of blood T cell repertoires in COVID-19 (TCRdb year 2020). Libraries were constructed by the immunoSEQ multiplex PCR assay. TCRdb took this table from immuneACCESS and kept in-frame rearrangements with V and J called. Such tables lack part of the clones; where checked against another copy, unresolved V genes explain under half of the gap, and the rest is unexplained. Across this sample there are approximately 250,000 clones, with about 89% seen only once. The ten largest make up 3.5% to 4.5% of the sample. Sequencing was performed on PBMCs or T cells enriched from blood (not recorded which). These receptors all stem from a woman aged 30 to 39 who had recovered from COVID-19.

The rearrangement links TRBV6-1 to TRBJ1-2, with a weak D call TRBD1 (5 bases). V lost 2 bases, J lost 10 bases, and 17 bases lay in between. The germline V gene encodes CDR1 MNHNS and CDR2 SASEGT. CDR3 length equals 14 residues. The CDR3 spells CASSESVLDTDYTF. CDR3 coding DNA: TGTGCCAGCAGTGAATCGGTCCTGGACACTGACTACACCTTC.

The CDR3 DNA is TGCAGCGTCGTAGCGCGCGAGAGATTAGCGGTTTCCTACAATGAGCAGTTCTTC. Amino acids: CSVVARERLAVSYNEQFF. The chain combines TRBV29-1 with TRBJ2-1, with D perhaps matching TRBD2 (6 bases). V was clipped by 6 bases and J by 1 base, with 25 bases between them. This CDR3 has 18 residues. Germline CDR1 SQVTM, CDR2 ANQGSEA.

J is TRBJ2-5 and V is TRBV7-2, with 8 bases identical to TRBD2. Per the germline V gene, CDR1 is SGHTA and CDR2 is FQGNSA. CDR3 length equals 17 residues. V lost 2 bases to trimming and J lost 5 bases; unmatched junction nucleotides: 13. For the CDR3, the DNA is TGTGCCAGCAGCTTATTTACTAGCGGATGGGGGTCGGAGACCCAGTACTTC. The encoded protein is CASSLFTSGWGSETQYF.

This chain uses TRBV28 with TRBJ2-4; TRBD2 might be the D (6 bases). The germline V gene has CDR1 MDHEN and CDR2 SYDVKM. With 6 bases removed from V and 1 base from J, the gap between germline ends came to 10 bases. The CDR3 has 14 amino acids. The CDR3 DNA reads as TGTGCCAGCAGATTGAGCGGGGCCAAAAACATTCAGTACTTC. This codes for CASRLSGAKNIQYF.

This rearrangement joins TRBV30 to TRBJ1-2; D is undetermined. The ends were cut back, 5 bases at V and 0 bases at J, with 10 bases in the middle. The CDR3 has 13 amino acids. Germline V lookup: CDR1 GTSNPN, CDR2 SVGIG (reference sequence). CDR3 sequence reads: CAWAVEANYGYTF. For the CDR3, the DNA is TGTGCCTGGGCAGTGGAGGCTAACTATGGCTACACCTTC.

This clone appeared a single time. The CDR3 nucleotides read TGTGCCAGCAGGTCACAGGGCTCCTATAATTCACCCCTCCACTTT. Protein: CASRSQGSYNSPLHF. The V call is TRBV28, the J call TRBJ1-6; D is possibly TRBD1 (6 bases). CDR3 size: 15 residues. Germline CDR1 and CDR2: MDHEN and SYDVKM. V was clipped by 6 bases and J by 0 bases, with 9 bases between them.

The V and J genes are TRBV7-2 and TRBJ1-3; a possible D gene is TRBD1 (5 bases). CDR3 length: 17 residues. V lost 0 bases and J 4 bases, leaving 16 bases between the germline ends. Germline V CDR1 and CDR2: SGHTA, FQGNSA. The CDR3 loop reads CASSLALTGGTGNTIYF. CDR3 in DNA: TGTGCCAGCAGCTTAGCGCTAACGGGGGGGACGGGAAACACCATATATTTT.

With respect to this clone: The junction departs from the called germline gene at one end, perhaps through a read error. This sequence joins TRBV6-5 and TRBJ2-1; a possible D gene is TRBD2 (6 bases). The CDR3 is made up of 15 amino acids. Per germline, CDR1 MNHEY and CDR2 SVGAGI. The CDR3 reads CATSRDLVGGNEQFF. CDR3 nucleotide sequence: TGTGCCACCAGTAGGGACTTGGTCGGTGGCAATGAGCAGTTCTTC.

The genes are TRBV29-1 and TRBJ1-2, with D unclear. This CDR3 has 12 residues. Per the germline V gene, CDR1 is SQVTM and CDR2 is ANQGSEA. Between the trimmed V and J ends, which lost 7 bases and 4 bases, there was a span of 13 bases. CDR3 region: CSEQKGAYGYTF. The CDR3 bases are TGCAGCGAACAAAAGGGAGCCTATGGCTACACCTTC. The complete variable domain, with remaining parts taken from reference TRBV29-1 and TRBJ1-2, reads SAVISQKPSRDICQRGTSLTIQCQVDSQVTMMFWYRQQPGQSLTLIATANQGSEATYESGFVIDKFPISRPNLTFSTLTVSNMSPEDSSIYLCSEQKGAYGYTFGSGTRLTVV.

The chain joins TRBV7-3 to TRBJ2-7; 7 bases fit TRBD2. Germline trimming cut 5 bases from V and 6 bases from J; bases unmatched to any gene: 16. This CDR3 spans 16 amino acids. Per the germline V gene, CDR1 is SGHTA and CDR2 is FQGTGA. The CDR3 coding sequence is TGTGCCAGCAGCGCCGTCTCTGGGATCGGCGGGGGCGAGCAGTACTTC. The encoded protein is CASSAVSGIGGGEQYF.

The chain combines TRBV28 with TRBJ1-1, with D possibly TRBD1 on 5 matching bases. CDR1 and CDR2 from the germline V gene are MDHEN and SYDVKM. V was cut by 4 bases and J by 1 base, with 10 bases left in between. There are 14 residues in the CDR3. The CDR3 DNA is TGTGCCAGCAGTTGGGGCGGAGAGAACACTGAAGCTTTCTTT. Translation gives CASSWGGENTEAFF. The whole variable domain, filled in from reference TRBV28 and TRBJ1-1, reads DVKVTQSSRYLVKRTGEKVFLECVQDMDHENMFWYRQDPGLGLRLIYFSYDVKMKEKGDIPEGYSVSREKKERFSLILESASTNQTSMYLCASSWGGENTEAFFGQGTRLTVV.

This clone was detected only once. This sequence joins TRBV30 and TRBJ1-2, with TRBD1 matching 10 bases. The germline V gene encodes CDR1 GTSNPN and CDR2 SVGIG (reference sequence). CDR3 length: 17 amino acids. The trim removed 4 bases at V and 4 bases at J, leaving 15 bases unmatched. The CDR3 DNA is TGTGCCTGGACGGCACCGGGACAGGGGTACCGTGGCTATGGCTACACCTTC. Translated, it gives CAWTAPGQGYRGYGYTF.

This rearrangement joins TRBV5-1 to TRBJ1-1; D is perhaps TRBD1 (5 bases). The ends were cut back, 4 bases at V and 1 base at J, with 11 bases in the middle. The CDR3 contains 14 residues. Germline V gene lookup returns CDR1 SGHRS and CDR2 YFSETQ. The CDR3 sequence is CASSPDRPNTEAFF. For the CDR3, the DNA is TGCGCCAGCAGCCCCGACAGACCGAACACTGAAGCTTTCTTT. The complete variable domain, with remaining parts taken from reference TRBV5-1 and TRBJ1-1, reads KAGVTQTPRYLIKTRGQQVTLSCSPISGHRSVSWYQQTPGQGLQFLFEYFSETQRNKGNFPGRFSGRQFSNSRSEMNVSTLELGDSALYLCASSPDRPNTEAFFGQGTRLTVV.

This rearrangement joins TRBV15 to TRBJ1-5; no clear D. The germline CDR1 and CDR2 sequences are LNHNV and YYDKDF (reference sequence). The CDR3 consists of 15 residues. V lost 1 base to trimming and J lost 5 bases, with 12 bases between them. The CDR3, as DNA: TGTGCCACCAGCAGAGCTGCGAGGGTTGATCAGCCCCAGCATTTT. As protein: CATSRAARVDQPQHF.

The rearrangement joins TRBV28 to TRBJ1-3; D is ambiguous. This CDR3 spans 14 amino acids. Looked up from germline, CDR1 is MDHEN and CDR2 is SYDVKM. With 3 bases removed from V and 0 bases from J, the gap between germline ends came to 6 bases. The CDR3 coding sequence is TGTGCCAGCAGTTTTCCGAGCTCTGGAAACACCATATATTTT. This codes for CASSFPSSGNTIYF.

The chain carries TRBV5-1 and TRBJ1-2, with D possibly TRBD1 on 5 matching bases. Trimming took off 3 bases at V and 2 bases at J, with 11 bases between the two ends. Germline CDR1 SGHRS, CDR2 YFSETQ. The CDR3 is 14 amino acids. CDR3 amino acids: CASSSTVGNYGYTF. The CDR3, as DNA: TGCGCCAGCAGCTCGACAGTAGGGAACTATGGCTACACCTTC.

The CDR3 sequence is CASSSDRGRSSYNSPLHF. The CDR3 DNA follows: TGTGCCAGCAGTTCGGACAGGGGGCGAAGCTCCTATAATTCACCCCTCCACTTT. This chain links TRBV27 with TRBJ1-6, with 11 bases identical to TRBD1. After removal of 4 bases from V and 0 bases from J, the junction contained 5 bases not matched to a gene. The CDR3 is 18 residues long. Germline V gene lookup returns CDR1 MNHEY and CDR2 SMNVEV (reference sequence).

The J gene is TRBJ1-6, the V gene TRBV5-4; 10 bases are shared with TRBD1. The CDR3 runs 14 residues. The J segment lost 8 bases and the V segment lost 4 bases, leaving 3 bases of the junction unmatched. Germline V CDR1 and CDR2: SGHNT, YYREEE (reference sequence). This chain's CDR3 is CASSPGQGDSPLHF. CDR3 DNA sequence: TGTGCCAGCAGCCCAGGACAGGGGGATTCACCCCTCCACTTT.

Written as DNA, the CDR3 is TGTGCCAGCAGTTTCCAGCGGGAGTTTAATGAGCAGTTCTTC. Amino acid sequence: CASSFQREFNEQFF. The chain combines TRBV27 with TRBJ2-1; the match to TRBD2 covers 8 bases. The CDR3 sequence is 14 residues long. From germline, CDR1 is MNHEY and CDR2 SMNVEV (reference sequence). Germline trimming cut 3 bases from V and 7 bases from J; bases unmatched to any gene: 5.

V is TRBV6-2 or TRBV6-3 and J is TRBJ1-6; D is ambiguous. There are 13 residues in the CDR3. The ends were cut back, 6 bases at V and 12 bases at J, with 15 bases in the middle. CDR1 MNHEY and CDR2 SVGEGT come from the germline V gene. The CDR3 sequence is CASSRAKGGPLHF. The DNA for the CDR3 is TGTGCCAGCAGCCGGGCGAAGGGAGGACCCCTCCACTTT.

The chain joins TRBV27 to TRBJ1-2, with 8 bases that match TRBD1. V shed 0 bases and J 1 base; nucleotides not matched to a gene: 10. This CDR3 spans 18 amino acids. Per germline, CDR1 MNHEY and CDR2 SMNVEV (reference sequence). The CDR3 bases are TGTGCCAGCAGTTTATCCCCGTATGGACAGGGAAATAACTATGGCTACACCTTC. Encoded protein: CASSLSPYGQGNNYGYTF.

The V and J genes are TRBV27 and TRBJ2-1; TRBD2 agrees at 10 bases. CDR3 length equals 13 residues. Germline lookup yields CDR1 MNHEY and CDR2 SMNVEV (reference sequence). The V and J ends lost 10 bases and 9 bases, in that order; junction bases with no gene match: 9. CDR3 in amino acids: CATRVAGGGEQFF. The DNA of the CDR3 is TGTGCCACCAGGGTAGCGGGAGGTGGTGAGCAGTTCTTC.

As DNA, the CDR3 is TGTGCCAGTAGTACCGGGACAGGGGAGGGTGAAGCTTTCTTT. Protein sequence: CASSTGTGEGEAFF. The chain recombines TRBV19 with TRBJ1-1; 10 bases align to TRBD1. This CDR3 is built from 14 residues. Losses at the gene ends were 4 bases for V and 7 bases for J; bases not matched to a gene: 6. CDR1 is LNHDA and CDR2 is SQIVND in the germline V gene (reference sequence).

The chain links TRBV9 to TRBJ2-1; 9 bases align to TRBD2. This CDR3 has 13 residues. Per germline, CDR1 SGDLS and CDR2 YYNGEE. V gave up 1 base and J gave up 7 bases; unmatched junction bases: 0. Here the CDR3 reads CASSVLAGNEQFF. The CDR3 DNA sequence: TGTGCCAGCAGCGTACTAGCGGGGAATGAGCAGTTCTTC.

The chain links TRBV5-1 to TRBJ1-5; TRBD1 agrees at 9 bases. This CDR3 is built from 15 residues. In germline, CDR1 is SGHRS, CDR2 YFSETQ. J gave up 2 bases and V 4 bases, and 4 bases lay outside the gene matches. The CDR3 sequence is CASSMGQGGNQPQHF. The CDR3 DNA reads TGCGCCAGCAGCATGGGACAGGGCGGCAATCAGCCCCAGCATTTT.

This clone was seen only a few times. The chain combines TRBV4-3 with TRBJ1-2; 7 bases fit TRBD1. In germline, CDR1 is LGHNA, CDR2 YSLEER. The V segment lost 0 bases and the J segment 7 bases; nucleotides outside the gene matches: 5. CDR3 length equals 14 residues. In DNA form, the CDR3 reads TGCGCCAGCAGCCAAGAGACAGGGAGGAGTGGCTACACCTTC. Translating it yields CASSQETGRSGYTF.

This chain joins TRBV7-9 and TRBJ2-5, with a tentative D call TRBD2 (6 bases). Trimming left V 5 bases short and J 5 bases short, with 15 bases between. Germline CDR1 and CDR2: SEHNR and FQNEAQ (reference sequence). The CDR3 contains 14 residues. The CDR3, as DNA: TGTGCCAGCAGCACGTCCGGGACTGCGGAGACCCAGTACTTC. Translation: CASSTSGTAETQYF.